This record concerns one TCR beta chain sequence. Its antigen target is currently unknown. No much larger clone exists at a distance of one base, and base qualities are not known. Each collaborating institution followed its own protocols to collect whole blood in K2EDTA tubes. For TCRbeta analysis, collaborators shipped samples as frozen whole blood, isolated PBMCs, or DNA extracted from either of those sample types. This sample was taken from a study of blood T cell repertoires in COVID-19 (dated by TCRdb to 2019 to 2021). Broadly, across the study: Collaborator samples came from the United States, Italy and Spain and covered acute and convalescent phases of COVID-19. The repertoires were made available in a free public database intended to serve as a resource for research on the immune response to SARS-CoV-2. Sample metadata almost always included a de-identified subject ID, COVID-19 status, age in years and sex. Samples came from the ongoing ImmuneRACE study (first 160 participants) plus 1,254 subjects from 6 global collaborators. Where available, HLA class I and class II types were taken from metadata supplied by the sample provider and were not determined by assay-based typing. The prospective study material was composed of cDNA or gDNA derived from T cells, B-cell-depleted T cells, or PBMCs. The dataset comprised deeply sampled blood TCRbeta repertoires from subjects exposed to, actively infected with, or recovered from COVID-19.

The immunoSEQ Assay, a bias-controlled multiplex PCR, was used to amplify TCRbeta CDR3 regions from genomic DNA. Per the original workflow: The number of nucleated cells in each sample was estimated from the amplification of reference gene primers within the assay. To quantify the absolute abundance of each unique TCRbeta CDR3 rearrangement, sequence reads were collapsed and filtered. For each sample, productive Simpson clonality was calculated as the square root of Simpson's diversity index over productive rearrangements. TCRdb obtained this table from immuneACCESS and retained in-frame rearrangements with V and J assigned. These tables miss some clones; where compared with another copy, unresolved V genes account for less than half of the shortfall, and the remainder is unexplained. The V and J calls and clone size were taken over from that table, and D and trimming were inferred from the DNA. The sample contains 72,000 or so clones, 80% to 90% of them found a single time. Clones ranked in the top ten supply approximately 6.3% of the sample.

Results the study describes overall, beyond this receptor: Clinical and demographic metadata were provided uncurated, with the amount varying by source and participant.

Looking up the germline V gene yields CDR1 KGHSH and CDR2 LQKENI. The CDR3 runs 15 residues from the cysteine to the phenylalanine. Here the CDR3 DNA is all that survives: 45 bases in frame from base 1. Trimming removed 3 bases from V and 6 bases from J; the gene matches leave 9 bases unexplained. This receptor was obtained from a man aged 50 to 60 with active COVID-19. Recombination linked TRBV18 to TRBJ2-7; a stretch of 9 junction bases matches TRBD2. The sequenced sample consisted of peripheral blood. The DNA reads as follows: TGTGCCAGCTCACCCCGGGCTAGCGGGATCGGCGAGCAGTACTTC. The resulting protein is CASSPRASGIGEQYF.